This T cell receptor beta chain was documented in a study of blood T cell repertoires in COVID-19. In the study overall: Sample material is recorded as cDNA or gDNA derived from T cells, B-cell-depleted T cells, or PBMCs.

In the study's own analysis: From reference gene primer amplification, estimates of nucleated cell counts were derived. The repertoire was sequenced with immunoSEQ multiplex PCR; TCRdb's copy has only in-frame clones and lacks some. That table is the source of V, J and clone size, and D and trimming were worked out from the DNA. The sample consists of 350,000 to 450,000 clones, 89% of them appearing once. This CDR3 is 15 amino acids long. V lost 2 bases, J lost 7 bases, and 12 bases lay in between. CDR1 SGHTA and CDR2 FQGNSA come from the germline V gene. Input material: peripheral blood. This chain uses TRBV7-2 with TRBJ1-6, with D maybe TRBD1 (5 bases). The TCR originated in a woman aged 40 to 50 with COVID-19, enrolled during active disease. The CDR3 protein is CASSLSAGTNSPLHF. In DNA, the CDR3 is TGTGCCAGCAGCTTATCGGCGGGGACCAATTCACCCCTCCACTTT.